This TCR beta chain was captured in a study of CD8+ T cells in alopecia areata. Germline assignment: CDR1 GTSNPN and CDR2 SVGIG (reference sequence). V was pared by 3 bases and J by 0 bases, with 5 bases between. The CDR3 spans 12 residues. Following RNA extraction, reverse transcription yielded cDNA that acted as the sequencing template. Only in-frame clones appear in the TCRdb table, and some are missing; sequencing was by immunoSEQ multiplex PCR. The table includes 170,000 or so clones, around 63% detected once. The sequence was collected from a human donor with alopecia areata. The input for sequencing was CD4+ T cells sorted from blood, taken at week 0. This chain connects TRBV30 to TRBJ1-2; D not certain. CDR3 sequence: CAWRQANYGYTF. CDR3 nucleotides: TGTGCCTGGAGACAAGCTAACTATGGCTACACCTTC.